The source of this TCR beta chain is a study of brain T cells in children with intractable seizures. Sequencing was performed with immunoSEQ multiplex PCR; in TCRdb, only in-frame clones are kept and a portion is missing. The data show 80,000 or so clones, approximately 94% seen once. Trimming removed 8 bases from V and 6 bases from J; junction bases left unmatched: 11. Per germline, CDR1 ENHRY and CDR2 SYGVKD. The CDR3 has 15 amino acids. This chain uses TRBV10-3 with TRBJ1-5; 9 nucleotides agree with TRBD1. Sequenced material: peripheral blood, taken at surgery. This TCR was sampled from a boy younger than two with tuberous sclerosis and intractable seizures. This chain's CDR3 is CAIGGDREVRQPQHF. The DNA for the CDR3 is TGTGCCATCGGGGGGGACAGGGAGGTACGTCAGCCCCAGCATTTT.